This T cell receptor beta chain was identified during a study of a mutant IDH1 vaccine in newly diagnosed glioma. Study information: Each patient was administered eight vaccinations, scheduled in weeks 1, 3, 5, 7, 11, 15, 19 and 23. Study-wide points: Of the patients, around 93% had vaccine-induced immune responses.

The data were produced by immunoSEQ multiplex PCR, yet TCRdb's version contains in-frame clones alone and is incomplete. The data contain about 40,000 clones, approximately 80% of them singletons. Concerning this clone: Its antigen remains unidentified.

Specified time point: week 11, during vaccination. Every vaccination contained 300 ug of the mutant IDH1 20-mer peptide and was paired with topical imiquimod. The donors' diagnosis was new WHO grade 3 or 4 astrocytoma that was IDH1-mutant and ATRX-lost. The germline V and J ends were trimmed by 3 bases and 5 bases, with 8 bases remaining between them. The CDR3 has 13 amino acids. Looked up from germline, CDR1 is MNHEY and CDR2 is SMNVEV (reference sequence). The V and J genes are TRBV27 and TRBJ2-1; no clear D gene. The sequencing used peripheral blood mononuclear cells (PBMCs), collected from a glioma patient whose treatment included an IDH1 peptide vaccine. This clonotype was obtained from a woman younger than 45 with glioma. Some clones in this sample may be carry-over from other donors' samples. Here the CDR3 reads CASSFGANNEQFF. In nucleotides, the CDR3 is TGTGCCAGCAGTTTCGGAGCGAACAATGAGCAGTTCTTC.